One sample yielded the 26 T cell receptor beta chains listed below, sequenced in a study of shared clonotypes between healthy human individuals. Clones were sequenced by immunoSEQ multiplex PCR, and TCRdb holds only the in-frame ones, with some missing. This sample has around 100,000 clones; approximately 65% occur once, and the top ten carry approximately 23%. Sequencing used memory CD8+ T cells sorted from blood. Noted subset: CD45RO+ cells pooled with CCR7-negative TemRA cells. The source of these receptors is a woman in her twenties or thirties in good health.

This clone was seen a handful of times. CDR3 amino acids: CATSRDLEGNAQFF. Written as DNA, the CDR3 is TGTGCCACCAGCAGAGATTTGGAGGGGAACGCGCAGTTCTTC. The chain recombines TRBV15 with TRBJ2-1; weak D call: TRBD2 (6 bases). Germline V CDR1 and CDR2: LNHNV, YYDKDF (reference sequence). Trimming left V 0 bases short and J 12 bases short, with 15 bases between. The CDR3 is 14 residues long.

The rearrangement links TRBV7-8 to TRBJ2-6; 11 bases are a match to TRBD2. The germline gives CDR1 SGHVS, CDR2 FQNEAQ. The CDR3 loop spans 22 amino acids. V lost 1 base to trimming and J lost 0 bases; unmatched junction nucleotides: 14. The CDR3 region is CASSLGRGRGLAGTSGANVLTF. The CDR3 DNA is TGTGCCAGCAGCTTAGGAAGGGGCCGAGGACTAGCGGGCACCTCTGGGGCCAACGTCCTGACTTTC.

The chain has TRBV7-2 and TRBJ1-1; D unclear. The CDR3 covers 14 residues. Germline CDR1 is SGHTA and CDR2 is FQGNSA. The V and J ends lost 5 bases and 4 bases respectively, with 14 bases between them. CDR3 residues: CASSTIGGSTEAFF. CDR3 DNA sequence: TGTGCCAGCAGCACCATCGGAGGCAGCACTGAAGCTTTCTTT.

The sample holds a few counts of this clone. For the CDR3, the DNA is TGTGCCAGTAGTATATCGGGGGCGCATGGTGGGGCCAACGTCCTGACTTTC. Amino acid sequence: CASSISGAHGGANVLTF. The chain recombines TRBV19 with TRBJ2-6, with D perhaps being TRBD1 or TRBD2 (6 bases each). CDR3 length: 17 amino acids. V gave up 2 bases and J gave up 3 bases, with 14 bases separating them. The V gene's germline CDR1 is LNHDA and CDR2 SQIVND (reference sequence).

The rearrangement joins TRBV29-1 to TRBJ2-2; 9 bases match TRBD2. CDR1 SQVTM and CDR2 ANQGSEA come from the germline V gene. Trimming at V came to 7 bases and at J to 4 bases, leaving 4 bases not matched to a gene. The CDR3 has 13 residues. The CDR3 DNA sequence: TGCAGCGCAATAGCGGGAGTCACCGGGGAGCTGTTTTTT. Protein sequence: CSAIAGVTGELFF.

The V and J genes are TRBV6-4 and TRBJ2-2, with D possibly matching TRBD2 (6 bases). Germline V lookup: CDR1 MRHNA, CDR2 SNTAGT. The CDR3 has 13 residues. Trimming took off 8 bases at V and 4 bases at J, with 11 bases between the two ends. The CDR3 region has the DNA TGTGCCAGCGGAGCGGAGGGCACCGGGGAGCTGTTTTTT. Protein product: CASGAEGTGELFF.

The rearrangement uses TRBV5-6 and TRBJ1-1; D gene ambiguous. Trimming took off 2 bases at V and 1 base at J, with 3 bases between the two ends. Germline-derived CDR1 and CDR2 are SGHDT and YYEEEE. This CDR3 has 12 residues. The CDR3: CASSFWNTEAFF. CDR3 sequence (DNA): TGTGCCAGCAGCTTCTGGAACACTGAAGCTTTCTTT. Full variable domain (rest looked up from reference TRBV5-6 and TRBJ1-1): DAGVTQSPTHLIKTRGQQVTLRCSPKSGHDTVSWYQQALGQGPQFIFQYYEEEERQRGNFPDRFSGHQFPNYSSELNVNALLLGDSALYLCASSFWNTEAFFGQGTRLTVV.

The V and J genes are TRBV25-1 and TRBJ2-7, with a tentative D call TRBD2 (5 bases). V lost 2 bases, J lost 0 bases, and 11 bases lay in between. The CDR3 loop spans 15 amino acids. Germline V gene data show CDR1 as MGHDK and CDR2 as SYGVNS. DNA for the CDR3: TGTGCCAGCAGTGAAGACGGGGTTCTCTCCTACGAGCAGTACTTC. This translates into CASSEDGVLSYEQYF.

The V and J genes are TRBV6-6 and TRBJ2-7; D is uncertain. The V end was cut by 2 bases, the J end by 3 bases, with 11 bases between. This CDR3 has 14 amino acids. Germline V gives CDR1 MNHNY, CDR2 SVGAGI (reference sequence). The CDR3 DNA follows: TGTGCCAGCAGTTACGGCGCTGCGATCTACGAGCAGTACTTC. Its translation: CASSYGAAIYEQYF.

This clone was seen once. The chain carries TRBV29-1 and TRBJ2-5; 7 nucleotides agree with TRBD2. The closer fit of TRBJ2-7 to the DNA end suggests the J call may be wrong. The length of the CDR3 is 15 residues. Germline V gene sequence: CDR1 SQVTM, CDR2 ANQGSEA. CDR3 bases: TGCAGCGTTGAGGATGGTGGGAGGGCCTCCTACGAGCAGTACTTC. This sequence encodes CSVEDGGRASYEQYF.

This clone came up once. The gene calls are TRBV11-2 and TRBJ2-4; 10 bases fit TRBD2. CDR3 length equals 15 residues. Germline V gene data show CDR1 as SGHAT and CDR2 as FQNNGV. The ends lost 3 bases at V and 5 bases at J; junction bases unmatched: 4. The CDR3 DNA follows: TGTGCCAGCAGCTTGGGACTAGCGAGGGAAAACATTCAGTACTTC. Its protein is CASSLGLARENIQYF.

This chain joins TRBV12-1 and TRBJ2-7; the D segment call TRBD2 is taken from the table without a DNA check. TRBV12-1 is an annotated pseudogene. The CDR3 sequence is 16 residues long. CDR3 coding DNA: TGTGCCAGCAGCTGCGCCGGGACTAGCGGGAGCGACGAGCAGTACTTC. Its translation is CASSCAGTSGSDEQYF.

V gene TRBV7-9 combines with J gene TRBJ2-7; D is uncertain. Germline V gene data show CDR1 as SEHNR and CDR2 as FQNEAQ (reference sequence). The V end was cut by 5 bases, the J end by 3 bases, with 11 bases between. The CDR3 consists of 13 residues. CDR3 sequence (DNA): TGTGCCAGCAGCCCCGGGCCCAACTACGAGCAGTACTTC. Translating gives CASSPGPNYEQYF.

This sequence joins TRBV4-1 and TRBJ1-1; the D gene is possibly TRBD1 (5 bases). V lost 1 base to trimming and J lost 1 base, with 10 bases between them. Germline V CDR1 and CDR2: MGHRA, YSYEKL. The CDR3 runs 15 residues. In nucleotides, the CDR3 is TGCGCCAGCAGCCAAGGAGTGGGGGAGAACACTGAAGCTTTCTTT. Encoded protein: CASSQGVGENTEAFF.

The rearrangement uses TRBV27 and TRBJ1-2; D may be TRBD1 (5 bases). Germline loops: CDR1 MNHEY, CDR2 SMNVEV (reference sequence). With 2 bases removed from V and 2 bases from J, the gap between germline ends came to 6 bases. The CDR3 is made up of 13 amino acids. The CDR3 nucleotides are TGTGCCAGCAGTTTAGCAGGGAACTATGGCTACACCTTC. Amino acids: CASSLAGNYGYTF.

The rearrangement links TRBV4-1 to TRBJ2-1, with a possible D match to TRBD2 (5 bases). Germline CDR1 and CDR2: MGHRA and YSYEKL. Trimming left V 1 base short and J 7 bases short, with 14 bases between. The CDR3 contains 15 residues. This CDR3 is CASSQVGVGGNEQFF. The DNA for the CDR3 is TGCGCCAGCAGCCAAGTAGGTGTTGGCGGGAATGAGCAGTTCTTC.

The chain couples TRBV25-1 to TRBJ2-2, with 12 bases aligning to TRBD2. The V gene's germline CDR1 is MGHDK and CDR2 SYGVNS. The junction had 4 bases not matched to a gene; V was cut back by 7 bases and J by 1 base. The CDR3 sequence is 16 residues long. CDR3 DNA sequence: TGTGCCAGCACCCCTAGCGGGAGGGAGAACACCGGGGAGCTGTTTTTT. Its protein product is CASTPSGRENTGELFF.

Concerning this clone: This likely traces to a read error, being one base from a far larger clone. The same CDR3 also results from other DNA sequences found in this sample. The chain combines TRBV4-2 with TRBJ2-1; TRBD2 agrees at 7 bases. The trim removed 0 bases at V and 9 bases at J, leaving 14 bases unmatched. The germline V gene has CDR1 LGHNA and CDR2 YNFKEQ. The CDR3 is made up of 17 amino acids. The CDR3 DNA sequence: TGTGCCAGCAGCCAAGATCAAAGCGGGGCCCCATCGTCTGAGCAGTTCTTC. Amino acids: CASSQDQSGAPSSEQFF.

This clone appeared many times. The chain couples TRBV6-4 to TRBJ2-1; 8 nucleotides agree with TRBD2. This CDR3 spans 15 amino acids. The germline V gene encodes CDR1 MRHNA and CDR2 SNTAGT. The V segment lost 2 bases and the J segment 6 bases; nucleotides outside the gene matches: 6. CDR3 nucleotide sequence: TGTGCCAGCAGTGACATAGCGGGATCAGGCAATGAGCAGTTCTTC. It codes for CASSDIAGSGNEQFF.

This clone appeared a single time. The rearrangement uses TRBV4-1 and TRBJ2-1; unclear D gene. Germline CDR1 is MGHRA and CDR2 is YSYEKL. The CDR3 runs 17 residues. Trimming took 0 bases from V and 7 from J, leaving 19 bases between them. The CDR3: CASSQDNLNQVANEQFF. The CDR3 DNA reads as TGCGCCAGCAGCCAAGATAATTTGAACCAGGTGGCAAATGAGCAGTTCTTC.

The chain uses TRBV28 and TRBJ2-1; 8 bases match TRBD2. V shed 4 bases and J 1 base; nucleotides not matched to a gene: 15. Per germline, CDR1 MDHEN and CDR2 SYDVKM. The CDR3 totals 19 residues. The CDR3 region is CASSSSLETSGSSYNEQFF. As DNA, the CDR3 is TGTGCCAGCAGTTCGTCCCTGGAGACGAGCGGGAGTTCCTACAATGAGCAGTTCTTC.

The chain employs TRBV5-6 and TRBJ1-2, with no clear D. Germline V gene data show CDR1 as SGHDT and CDR2 as YYEEEE. V lost 1 base and J 8 bases, leaving 12 bases between the germline ends. The CDR3 totals 13 residues. The DNA of the CDR3 is TGTGCCAGCAGCTTGTGGAGGGCGTGGGGCTACACCTTC. Encoded protein: CASSLWRAWGYTF.

On this clone: A junction boundary mismatches the germline segment, possibly from a read error. The V and J genes are TRBV2 and TRBJ2-7; maybe TRBD1 (5 bases). Germline-derived CDR1 and CDR2 are SNHLY and FYNNEI. There are 12 residues in the CDR3. The chain's CDR3 is CASGNRQTFSHF. The DNA for the CDR3 is TGTGCCAGCGGAAACAGGCAAACTTTTAGCCACTTC.

There are a few counts of this clone. The chain is built from TRBV19 and TRBJ2-1, with 11 bases that match TRBD2. CDR1 LNHDA and CDR2 SQIVND come from the germline V gene (reference sequence). V gave up 5 bases and J gave up 6 bases; unmatched junction bases: 6. This CDR3 has 15 amino acids. CDR3 nucleotide sequence: TGTGCCAGTAGTCCCCGGACTAGCGGGCTCAATGAGCAGTTCTTC. Its translation: CASSPRTSGLNEQFF.

The chain has TRBV11-2 and TRBJ2-7; D is ambiguous. The CDR3 has 14 amino acids. Germline values: CDR1 SGHAT, CDR2 FQNNGV. The V and J ends lost 1 base and 4 bases respectively, with 11 bases between them. In DNA form, the CDR3 reads TGTGCCAGCAGCTTAGTAGGTCGGGTGTACGAGCAGTACTTC. It yields the protein CASSLVGRVYEQYF.

This clone was picked up a small number of times. The chain has TRBV28 and TRBJ2-7; no clear D gene. V was clipped by 2 bases and J by 0 bases, with 17 bases between them. Per the germline V gene, CDR1 is MDHEN and CDR2 is SYDVKM. The CDR3 runs to 17 residues. DNA of the CDR3: TGTGCCAGCAGTTTAGGCTATGAAGGAGTTAGCTCCTACGAGCAGTACTTC. This sequence encodes CASSLGYEGVSSYEQYF.